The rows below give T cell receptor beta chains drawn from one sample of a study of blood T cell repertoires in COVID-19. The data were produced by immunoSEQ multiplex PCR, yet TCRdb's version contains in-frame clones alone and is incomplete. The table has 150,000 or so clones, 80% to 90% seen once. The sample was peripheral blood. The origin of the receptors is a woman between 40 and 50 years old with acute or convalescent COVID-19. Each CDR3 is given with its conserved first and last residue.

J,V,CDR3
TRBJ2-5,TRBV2,CASVKREVETQYF
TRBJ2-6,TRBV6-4,CASSQSGANVLTF
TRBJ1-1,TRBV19,CASSMTAGIRTEAFF
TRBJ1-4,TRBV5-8,CASSLGQNEKLFF
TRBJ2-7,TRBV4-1,CASSQGSGAYEQYF
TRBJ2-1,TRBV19,CASSIRYGLQNEQFF
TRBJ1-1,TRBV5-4,CASSLKQDTEAFF
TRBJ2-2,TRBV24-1,CATSETGTQNTGELFF
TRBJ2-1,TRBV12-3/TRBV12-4,CASSERQNQFF
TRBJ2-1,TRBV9,CASKTSGSDEQFF
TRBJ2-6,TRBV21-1,CASTPRTGSGANVLTF
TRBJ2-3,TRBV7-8,CASSFSLRDTDTQYF
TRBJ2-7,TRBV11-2,CASSLATGTYEQYF
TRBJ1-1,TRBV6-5,CASNSRLNTEAFF
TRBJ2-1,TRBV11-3,CASSSGGAVNEQFF
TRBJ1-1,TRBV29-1,CSARQGTDTEAFF
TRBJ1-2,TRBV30,CAWSRTLSFGTGYNYGYTF
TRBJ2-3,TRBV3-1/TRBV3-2,CASSPGAGDTQYF
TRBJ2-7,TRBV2,CASRIGGGRYEQYF
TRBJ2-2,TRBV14,CASSQGYSGRGTGELFF
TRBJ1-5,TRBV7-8,CASSLGAGYQPQHF
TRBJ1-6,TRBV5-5,CASSSDRGISPLHF
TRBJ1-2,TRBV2,CASNEGTGGFGGYTF
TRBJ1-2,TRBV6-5,CASKPPPSGNYGYTF
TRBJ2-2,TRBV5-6,CASSSPGAPNTGELFF
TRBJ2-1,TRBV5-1,CASSLPENEQFF
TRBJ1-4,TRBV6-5,CASSSAALGGEKLFF
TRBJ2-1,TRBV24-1,CATSDQEIYSNEQFF
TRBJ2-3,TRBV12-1,CASSFRREAENQDTQYF
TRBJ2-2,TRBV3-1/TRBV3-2,CASSQVAQATGELFF
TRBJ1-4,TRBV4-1,CASSQSRKLFF
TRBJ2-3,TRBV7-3,CASSKTSGRTDTQYF
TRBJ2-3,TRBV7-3,CASSFRLAGRTDTQYF
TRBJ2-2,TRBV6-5,CASRPGTGPTGELFF
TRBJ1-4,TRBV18,CASSPRQGTTNEKLFF
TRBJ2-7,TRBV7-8,CASRLAGSAYEQYF
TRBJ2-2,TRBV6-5,CASIYGARDTGELFF
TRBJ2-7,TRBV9,CASSPRSGRDEQYF
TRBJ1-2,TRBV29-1,CSVIAGTGVGYGYTF
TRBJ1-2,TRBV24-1,CATSDSGQGRDGYTF
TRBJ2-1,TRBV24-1,CATSGRAGTSGGHNEQFF
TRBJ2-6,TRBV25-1,CASSGQSLGANVLTF
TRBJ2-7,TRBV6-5,CASSLDRVGYEQYF
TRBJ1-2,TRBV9,CASSALTGIYGYTF
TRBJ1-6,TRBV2,CASSAQGRYNSPLHF
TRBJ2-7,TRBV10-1,CASSEGQGDRYF
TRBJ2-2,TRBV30,CAWSGGRELFF
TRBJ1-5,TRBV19,CASRPGGWSNQPQHF
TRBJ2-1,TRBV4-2,CASRVGTSRTYNEQFF
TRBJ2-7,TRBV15,CATSRPVDRDPNEQYF
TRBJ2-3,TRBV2,CASSVQGQGSDTQYF
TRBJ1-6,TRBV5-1,CASSSGTGGSPLHF
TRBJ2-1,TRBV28,CASRGGGQFF
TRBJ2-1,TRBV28,CASKPSAATQSYNEQFF
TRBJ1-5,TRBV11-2,CASSNRDHWRQHF
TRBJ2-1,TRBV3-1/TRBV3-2,CASSQEITRRNNEQFF
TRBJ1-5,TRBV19,CASSITVGRGFSQPQHF
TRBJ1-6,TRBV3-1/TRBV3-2,CASSQGDFSSYNSPLHF
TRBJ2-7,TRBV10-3,CAISERLAGSSYEQYF
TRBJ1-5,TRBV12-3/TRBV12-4,CASSLTGDQPQHF